Listed below are T cell receptor beta chains from one sample, sequenced in a study of CD8 T cells in ankylosing spondylitis. TCRdb called the 5' RACE reads again in MiXCR, with one record for every CDR3 protein. The data contain approximately 200,000 distinct CDR3 sequences, approximately 12% of them seen just once; the ten biggest clones take up approximately 11%. Sequencing was performed on blood, either unsorted or a sorted T cell fraction (not recorded which). Receptors were obtained from a female donor with ankylosing spondylitis or in good health (not recorded which). CDR3s include the opening cysteine and the closing phenylalanine or tryptophan.

j_call: TRBJ2-1
v_call: TRBV20-1
cdr3_aa: CSARDLEREGLHEQFF

j_call: TRBJ1-1
v_call: TRBV4-2
cdr3_aa: CASSQDRWTEAFF

j_call: TRBJ2-1
v_call: TRBV7-7
cdr3_aa: CASSSDRGNEQFF

j_call: TRBJ2-5
v_call: TRBV7-3
cdr3_aa: CASSRGQQETQYF

j_call: TRBJ1-6
v_call: TRBV6-5
cdr3_aa: CASSWSRGGDSPLHF

j_call: TRBJ2-2
v_call: TRBV9
cdr3_aa: CASRLGAMTGELFF

j_call: TRBJ2-1
v_call: TRBV7-2
cdr3_aa: CASSFQRGENEQFF

j_call: TRBJ1-5
v_call: TRBV12-3/TRBV12-4
cdr3_aa: CASSFSGNNQPQHF

j_call: TRBJ1-5
v_call: TRBV12-3/TRBV12-4
cdr3_aa: CASTREGQPQHF

j_call: TRBJ2-7
v_call: TRBV28
cdr3_aa: CASRGLAGPPGEQYF

j_call: TRBJ2-7
v_call: TRBV4-1
cdr3_aa: CASSQDGTYEQYF

j_call: TRBJ2-1
v_call: TRBV6-2/TRBV6-3
cdr3_aa: CASSSETGAASSEQFF

j_call: TRBJ1-5
v_call: TRBV7-2
cdr3_aa: CASSLFVGQGDQPQHF

j_call: TRBJ2-3
v_call: TRBV7-3
cdr3_aa: CASSLTPPRRGTDTQYF

j_call: TRBJ2-1
v_call: TRBV7-2
cdr3_aa: CASSLTSGNFNEQFF

j_call: TRBJ2-7
v_call: TRBV20-1
cdr3_aa: CTPQGDYTYEQYF

j_call: TRBJ2-7
v_call: TRBV13
cdr3_aa: CASSYTAYEQYF

j_call: TRBJ2-1
v_call: TRBV5-1
cdr3_aa: CASSLGVRTSGSNEQFF

j_call: TRBJ2-5
v_call: TRBV11-2
cdr3_aa: CASSLRTGVSETQYF

j_call: TRBJ2-5
v_call: TRBV24-1
cdr3_aa: CATSATPGQKQETQYF

j_call: TRBJ2-3
v_call: TRBV14
cdr3_aa: CASSQRGDTQYF

j_call: TRBJ2-2
v_call: TRBV20-1
cdr3_aa: CSAGRTNTGELFF

j_call: TRBJ2-1
v_call: TRBV10-3
cdr3_aa: CAITAGEGSYNEQFF

j_call: TRBJ2-7
v_call: TRBV28
cdr3_aa: CASSSDSLRFYEQYF

j_call: TRBJ2-4
v_call: TRBV6-2/TRBV6-3
cdr3_aa: CASSFLGGGAIAKNIQYF

j_call: TRBJ1-6
v_call: TRBV12-3/TRBV12-4
cdr3_aa: CASSLAGRNSPLHF

j_call: TRBJ2-7
v_call: TRBV6-1
cdr3_aa: CASSDQTGMNEQYF

j_call: TRBJ2-7
v_call: TRBV19
cdr3_aa: CASSRLPGSYEQYF

j_call: TRBJ2-1
v_call: TRBV3-1
cdr3_aa: CASSQDIGTDEQFF

j_call: TRBJ2-5
v_call: TRBV5-1
cdr3_aa: CASSLASGSRRETQYF

j_call: TRBJ2-7
v_call: TRBV29-1
cdr3_aa: CSVEDPSDSTYEQYF

j_call: TRBJ2-3
v_call: TRBV7-2
cdr3_aa: CASSPGLGPDTQYF

j_call: TRBJ2-2
v_call: TRBV4-3
cdr3_aa: CASRAANTGELFF

j_call: TRBJ2-1
v_call: TRBV6-2/TRBV6-3
cdr3_aa: CASSTDSPYNEQFF

j_call: TRBJ2-3
v_call: TRBV20-1
cdr3_aa: CSARPAGTDTQYF

j_call: TRBJ1-4
v_call: TRBV18
cdr3_aa: CASSPRGGPRLGNEKLFF

j_call: TRBJ2-5
v_call: TRBV11-2
cdr3_aa: CASSPEQETQYF

j_call: TRBJ2-5
v_call: TRBV7-2
cdr3_aa: CASSLLRGETQYF

j_call: TRBJ2-3
v_call: TRBV28
cdr3_aa: CASSLGGRGPTDTQYF

j_call: TRBJ2-4
v_call: TRBV7-9
cdr3_aa: CASSLVASGSFQYF

j_call: TRBJ2-5
v_call: TRBV9
cdr3_aa: CASSVGTGTGGETQYF